The clone carrying this T cell receptor (beta chain) was picked up one time. This sample is part of a study of blood T cell repertoires in COVID-19. Study-wide context: T cells, B-cell-depleted T cells, or PBMCs supplied cDNA or gDNA.

Per germline, CDR1 SNHLY and CDR2 FYNNEI. The CDR3 has 14 residues. V was trimmed by 8 bases and J by 0 bases, leaving 13 bases between them. Authors' processing steps: Estimation of nucleated cell counts relied on the amplification of reference gene primers. Produced via immunoSEQ multiplex PCR; TCRdb's table is partial and in-frame only. That table supplies the V and J calls and clone size; D and trimming were determined from the DNA. The sample consists of over 200,000 clones, 65% to 85% of them appearing once. The origin of this receptor is an elderly man with acute or convalescent COVID-19. The V gene is TRBV2, the J gene TRBJ1-2, with a possible D match to TRBD1 (5 bases). Sequencing used peripheral blood. Here the CDR3 reads CASERQRPNYGYTF. The CDR3 DNA reads as TGTGCCAGCGAAAGACAGAGACCTAACTATGGCTACACCTTC.